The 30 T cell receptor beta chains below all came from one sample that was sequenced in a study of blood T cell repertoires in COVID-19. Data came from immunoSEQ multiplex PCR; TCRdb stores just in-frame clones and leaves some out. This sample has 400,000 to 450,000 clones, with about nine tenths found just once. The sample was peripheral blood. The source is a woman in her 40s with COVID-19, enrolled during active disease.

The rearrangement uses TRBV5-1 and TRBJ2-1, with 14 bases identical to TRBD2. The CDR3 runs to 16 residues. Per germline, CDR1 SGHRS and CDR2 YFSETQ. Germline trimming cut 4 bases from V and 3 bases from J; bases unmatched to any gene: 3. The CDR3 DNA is TGCGCCAGCAGCGTTGGACTAGCGGGGGGCTACAATGAGCAGTTCTTC. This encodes CASSVGLAGGYNEQFF.

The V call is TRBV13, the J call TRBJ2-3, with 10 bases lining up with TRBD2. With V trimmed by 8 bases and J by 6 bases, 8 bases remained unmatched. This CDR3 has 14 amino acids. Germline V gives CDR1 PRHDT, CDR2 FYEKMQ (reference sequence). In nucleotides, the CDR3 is TGTGCCAGCCCTGGACTAGCGGAGGGGGATACGCAGTATTTT. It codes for CASPGLAEGDTQYF.

CDR3 region: CASSLHRAGGVKAYEQYF. Here the CDR3 DNA reads TGTGCCAGCAGCTTACACCGTGCAGGGGGCGTTAAGGCCTACGAGCAGTACTTC. This chain uses TRBV7-2 with TRBJ2-7, with 8 bases fitting TRBD1. With V trimmed by 2 bases and J by 2 bases, 14 bases remained unmatched. Germline values: CDR1 SGHTA, CDR2 FQGNSA. This CDR3 has 18 amino acids.

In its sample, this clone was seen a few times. The CDR3 here is CASSVQREATGELFF. The CDR3 DNA is TGTGCCAGCAGTGTCCAGCGGGAGGCCACCGGGGAGCTGTTTTTT. The chain links TRBV2 to TRBJ2-2, with 9 bases lining up with TRBD2. V lost 4 bases to trimming and J lost 4 bases; unmatched junction nucleotides: 4. This CDR3 has 15 amino acids. Per the germline V gene, CDR1 is SNHLY and CDR2 is FYNNEI.

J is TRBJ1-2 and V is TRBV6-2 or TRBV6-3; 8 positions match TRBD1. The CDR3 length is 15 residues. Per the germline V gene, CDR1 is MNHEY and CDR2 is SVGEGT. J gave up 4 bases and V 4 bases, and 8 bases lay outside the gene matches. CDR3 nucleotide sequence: TGTGCCAGCAGTTCCCCCCGACAGGGGAGCTATGGCTACACCTTC. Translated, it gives CASSSPRQGSYGYTF.

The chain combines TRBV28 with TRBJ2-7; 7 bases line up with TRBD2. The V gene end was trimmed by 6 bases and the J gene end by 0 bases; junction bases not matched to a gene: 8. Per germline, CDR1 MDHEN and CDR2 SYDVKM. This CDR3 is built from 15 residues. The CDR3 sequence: CASREQRLASYEQYF. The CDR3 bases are TGTGCCAGCAGAGAACAGAGACTAGCCTCCTACGAGCAGTACTTC.

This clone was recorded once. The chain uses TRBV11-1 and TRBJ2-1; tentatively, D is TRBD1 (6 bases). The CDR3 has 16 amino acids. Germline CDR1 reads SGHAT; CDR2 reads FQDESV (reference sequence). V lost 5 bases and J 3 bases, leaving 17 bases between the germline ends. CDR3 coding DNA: TGTGCCAGCAGCCCTGGGATTGAGGGGGTCTACAATGAGCAGTTCTTC. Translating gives CASSPGIEGVYNEQFF.

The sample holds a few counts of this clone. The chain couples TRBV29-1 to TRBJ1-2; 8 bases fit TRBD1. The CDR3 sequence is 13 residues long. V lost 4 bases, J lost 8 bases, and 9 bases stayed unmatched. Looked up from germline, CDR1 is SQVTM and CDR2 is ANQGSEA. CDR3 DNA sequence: TGCAGCGTTGGGCAGCAGGGGGCGCCGGGCTACACCTTC. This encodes CSVGQQGAPGYTF.

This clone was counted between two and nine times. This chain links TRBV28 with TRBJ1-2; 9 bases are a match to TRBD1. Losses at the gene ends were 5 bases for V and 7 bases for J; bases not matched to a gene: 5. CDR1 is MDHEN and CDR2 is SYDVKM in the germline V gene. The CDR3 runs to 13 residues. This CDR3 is CASSRTGAVGYTF. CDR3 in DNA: TGTGCCAGCAGTCGGACAGGGGCCGTTGGCTACACCTTC.

The CDR3 is CASSSEGMDTYNEQFF. The DNA for the CDR3 is TGTGCCAGCAGTTCCGAGGGAATGGATACATACAATGAGCAGTTCTTC. The V gene is TRBV6-5, the J gene TRBJ2-1; D is perhaps TRBD2 (5 bases). V lost 4 bases, J lost 4 bases, and 17 bases lay in between. The CDR3 is 16 residues long. Germline V lookup: CDR1 MNHEY, CDR2 SVGAGI.

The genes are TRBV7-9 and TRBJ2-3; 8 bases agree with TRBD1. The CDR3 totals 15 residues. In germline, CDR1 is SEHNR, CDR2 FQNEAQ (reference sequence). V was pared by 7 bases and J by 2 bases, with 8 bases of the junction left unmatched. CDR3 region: CASNRGQEHTDTQYF. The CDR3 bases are TGTGCCAGCAACAGGGGACAGGAGCACACAGATACGCAGTATTTT.

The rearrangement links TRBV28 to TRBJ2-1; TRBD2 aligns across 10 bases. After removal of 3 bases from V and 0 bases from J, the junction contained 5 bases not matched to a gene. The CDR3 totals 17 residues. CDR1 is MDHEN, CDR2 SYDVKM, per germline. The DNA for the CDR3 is TGTGCCAGCAGTTTTTCGGGACTAGCGCTCTCCTACAATGAGCAGTTCTTC. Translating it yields CASSFSGLALSYNEQFF.

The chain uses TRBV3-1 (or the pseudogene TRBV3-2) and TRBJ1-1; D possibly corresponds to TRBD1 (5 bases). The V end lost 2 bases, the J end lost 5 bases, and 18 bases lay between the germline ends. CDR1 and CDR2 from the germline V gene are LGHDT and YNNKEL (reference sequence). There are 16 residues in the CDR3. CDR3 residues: CASSQYPWEGRTEAFF. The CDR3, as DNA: TGTGCCAGCAGCCAATATCCTTGGGAGGGGAGGACTGAAGCTTTCTTT.

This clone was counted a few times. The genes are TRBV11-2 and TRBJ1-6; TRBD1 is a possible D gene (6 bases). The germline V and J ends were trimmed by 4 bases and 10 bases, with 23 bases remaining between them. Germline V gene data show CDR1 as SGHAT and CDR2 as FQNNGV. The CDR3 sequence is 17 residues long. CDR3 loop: CASSSLRLTGLRSPLHF. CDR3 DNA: TGTGCCAGCAGCTCCCTACGCCTTACAGGGCTCCGGTCACCCCTCCACTTT.

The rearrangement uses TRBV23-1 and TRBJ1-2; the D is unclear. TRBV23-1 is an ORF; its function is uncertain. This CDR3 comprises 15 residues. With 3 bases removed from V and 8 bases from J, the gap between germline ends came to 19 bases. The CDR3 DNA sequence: TGCGCCAGCAGTCACCTTCTCGATCCTCCGAGGGGCTACACCTTC. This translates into CASSHLLDPPRGYTF.

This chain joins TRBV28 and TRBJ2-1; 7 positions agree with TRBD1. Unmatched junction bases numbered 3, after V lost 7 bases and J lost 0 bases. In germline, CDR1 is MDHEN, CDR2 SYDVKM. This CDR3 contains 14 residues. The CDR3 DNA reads TGTGCCAGCACCCCAGGGGGCTCCTACAATGAGCAGTTCTTC. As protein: CASTPGGSYNEQFF.

CDR3 nucleotide sequence: TGTGCCAGCAGTTCAGGACAGGCTTCCTTTGACTATGGCTACACCTTC. Encoded protein: CASSSGQASFDYGYTF. This chain links TRBV6-5 with TRBJ1-2; 7 bases match TRBD1. V lost 4 bases to trimming and J lost 3 bases; unmatched junction nucleotides: 11. Germline CDR1 is MNHEY and CDR2 is SVGAGI. This CDR3 spans 16 amino acids.

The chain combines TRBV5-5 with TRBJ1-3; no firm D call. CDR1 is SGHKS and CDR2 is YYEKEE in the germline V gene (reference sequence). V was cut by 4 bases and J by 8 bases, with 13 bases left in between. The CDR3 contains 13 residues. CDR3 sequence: CASSEGVRDTIYF. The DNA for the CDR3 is TGTGCCAGCAGCGAGGGAGTTAGGGACACCATATATTTT.

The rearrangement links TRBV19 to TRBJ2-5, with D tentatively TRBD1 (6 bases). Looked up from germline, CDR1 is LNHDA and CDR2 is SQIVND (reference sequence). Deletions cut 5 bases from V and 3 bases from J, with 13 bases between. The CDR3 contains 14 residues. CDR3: CASSPQGWKETQYF. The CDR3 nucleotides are TGTGCCAGTAGTCCACAGGGTTGGAAAGAGACCCAGTACTTC.

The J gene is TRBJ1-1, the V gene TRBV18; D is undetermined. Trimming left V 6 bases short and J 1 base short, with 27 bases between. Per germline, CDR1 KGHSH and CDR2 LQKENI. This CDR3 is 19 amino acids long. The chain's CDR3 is CASSPRSRSGRTRNTEAFF. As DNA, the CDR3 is TGTGCCAGCTCCCCTCGATCTCGTTCCGGCCGGACTAGGAACACTGAAGCTTTCTTT. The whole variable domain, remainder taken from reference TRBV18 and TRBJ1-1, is NAGVMQNPRHLVRRRGQEARLRCSPMKGHSHVYWYRQLPEEGLKFMVYLQKENIIDESGMPKERFSAEFPKEGPSILRIQQVVRGDSAAYFCASSPRSRSGRTRNTEAFFGQGTRLTVV.

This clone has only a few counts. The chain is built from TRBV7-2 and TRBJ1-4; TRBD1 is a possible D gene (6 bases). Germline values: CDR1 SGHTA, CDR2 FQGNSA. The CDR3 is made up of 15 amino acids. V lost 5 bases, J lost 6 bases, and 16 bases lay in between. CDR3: CASSGRWGRHEKLFF. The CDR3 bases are TGTGCCAGCAGCGGTCGATGGGGGCGGCATGAAAAACTGTTTTTT. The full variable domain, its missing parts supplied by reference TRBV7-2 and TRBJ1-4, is GAGVSQSPSNKVTEKGKDVELRCDPISGHTALYWYRQSLGQGLEFLIYFQGNSAPDKSGLPSDRFSAERTGGSVSTLTIQRTQQEDSAVYLCASSGRWGRHEKLFFGSGTQLSVL.

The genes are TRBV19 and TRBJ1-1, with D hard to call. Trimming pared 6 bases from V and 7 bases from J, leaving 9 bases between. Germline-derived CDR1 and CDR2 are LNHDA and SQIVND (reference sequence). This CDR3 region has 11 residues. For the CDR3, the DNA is TGTGCCAGTAGGAATACTTTTGAAGCTTTCTTT. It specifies CASRNTFEAFF. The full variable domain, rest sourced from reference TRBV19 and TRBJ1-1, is DGGITQSPKYLFRKEGQNVTLSCEQNLNHDAMYWYRQDPGQGLRLIYYSQIVNDFQKGDIAEGYSVSREKKESFPLTVTSAQKNPTAFYLCASRNTFEAFFGQGTRLTVV.

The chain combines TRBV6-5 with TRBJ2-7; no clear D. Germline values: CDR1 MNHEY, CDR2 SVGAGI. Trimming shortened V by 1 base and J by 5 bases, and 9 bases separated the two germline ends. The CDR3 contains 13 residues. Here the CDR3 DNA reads TGTGCCAGCAGTTACTTCCTATCGAACGAGCAGTACTTC. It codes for CASSYFLSNEQYF.

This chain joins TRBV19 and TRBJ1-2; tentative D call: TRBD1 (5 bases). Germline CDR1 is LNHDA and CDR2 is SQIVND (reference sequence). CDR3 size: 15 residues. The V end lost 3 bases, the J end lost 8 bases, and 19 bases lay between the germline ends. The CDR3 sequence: CASSIGGAYLAGYTF. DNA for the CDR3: TGTGCCAGTAGTATTGGTGGGGCCTACCTCGCGGGCTACACCTTC.

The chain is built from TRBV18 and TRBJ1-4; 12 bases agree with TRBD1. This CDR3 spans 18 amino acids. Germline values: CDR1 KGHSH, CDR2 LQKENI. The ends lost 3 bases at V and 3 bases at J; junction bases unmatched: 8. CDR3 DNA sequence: TGTGCCAGCTCACCCGGGACAGGGGGCTTTAAAGCTAATGAAAAACTGTTTTTT. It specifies CASSPGTGGFKANEKLFF.

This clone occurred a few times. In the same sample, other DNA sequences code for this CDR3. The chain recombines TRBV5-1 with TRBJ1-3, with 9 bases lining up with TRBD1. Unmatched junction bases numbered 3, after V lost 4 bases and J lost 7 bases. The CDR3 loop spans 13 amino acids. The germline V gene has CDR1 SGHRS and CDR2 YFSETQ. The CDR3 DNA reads TGCGCCAGCAGCCTGGGACAGGGCAACACCATATATTTT. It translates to CASSLGQGNTIYF. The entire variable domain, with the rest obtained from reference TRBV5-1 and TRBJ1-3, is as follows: KAGVTQTPRYLIKTRGQQVTLSCSPISGHRSVSWYQQTPGQGLQFLFEYFSETQRNKGNFPGRFSGRQFSNSRSEMNVSTLELGDSALYLCASSLGQGNTIYFGEGSWLTVV.

This CDR3 reads CASSERRRGGTGELFF. CDR3 nucleotides: TGCGCCAGCAGTGAGAGACGGCGGGGGGGTACCGGGGAGCTGTTTTTT. This chain joins TRBV10-1 and TRBJ2-2, with TRBD2 matching 9 bases. The CDR3 contains 16 residues. CDR1 is WNHNN and CDR2 is SYGVQD in the germline V gene (reference sequence). V lost 2 bases to trimming and J lost 5 bases; unmatched junction nucleotides: 6.

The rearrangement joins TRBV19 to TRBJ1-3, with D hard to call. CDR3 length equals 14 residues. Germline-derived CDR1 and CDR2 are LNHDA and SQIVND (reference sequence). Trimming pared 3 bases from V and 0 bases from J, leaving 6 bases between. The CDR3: CASSIVSSGNTIYF. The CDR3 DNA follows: TGTGCCAGTAGTATCGTCAGCTCTGGAAACACCATATATTTT.

The CDR3 region has the DNA TGTGCCATCTCCCCGCAGGAGGCAGCTTTCGAAAAACTGTTTTTT. This gives the protein CAISPQEAAFEKLFF. The chain employs TRBV10-3 and TRBJ1-4; D is ambiguous. V gave up 8 bases and J gave up 8 bases, with 21 bases separating them. CDR3 length equals 15 residues. The germline gives CDR1 ENHRY, CDR2 SYGVKD.

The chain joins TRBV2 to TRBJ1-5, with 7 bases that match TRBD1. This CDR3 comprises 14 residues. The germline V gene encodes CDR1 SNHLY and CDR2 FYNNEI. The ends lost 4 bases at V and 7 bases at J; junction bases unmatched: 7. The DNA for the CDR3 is TGTGCCAGCAGTGGACCCGACAGGGACCAGCCCCAGCATTTT. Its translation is CASSGPDRDQPQHF.